Listed here is a single T cell receptor (beta chain). No cognate antigen has been identified for it. No much larger clonotype is one base removed from it; base qualities were not supplied. The cohort consisted of 600 or so healthy bone marrow donors. All cohort members were sampled while nominally healthy, although unrecorded immune exposures were likely present. The donor was CMV seronegative and belonged to the group of over 300 seronegative cohort members. A peripheral blood sample was collected from each donor, and TCR beta sequencing was performed on peripheral blood mononuclear cells. The Qiagen DNeasy Blood Extraction Kit was used to extract genomic DNA from the blood cell samples. This record belongs to a study of cytomegalovirus exposure and HLA in healthy donors (dated 2017 in TCRdb). Broadly, across the study: According to an earlier analysis of a few hundred of the donors, 200 million or so T cells yielded 120 million or so unique TCR beta sequences and 276 Gb of sequence data. Donor age, sex, ethnicity and CMV serostatus were collected together with the repertoire data. An earlier analysis of nearly 600 of the donors applied high-throughput TCR beta sequencing to assess whether each TCR beta V gene segment acted as functional or pseudogenic. Along with the roughly 610-subject first cohort, a separate validation cohort of more than 90 different subjects was used. To study patterns of TCR occurrence, a later analysis re-analyzed previously published TCR beta repertoires from under 750 donors and added high-resolution HLA genotyping. Across some 400 genotyped donors of the cohort, an average of roughly 200,000 unique TCR beta nucleotide sequences per donor were sequenced, and about a sixth of those sequences were non-productive. In the later analysis, no new phenotypic data were used to find candidate immune exposures; instead, reliance was placed on TCR beta sequences and their occurrence across donors. HLA typing included class I and class II loci at four-digit resolution. Typing coverage varied by locus: about 629-640 donors for A, B, C, DRB1 and DQB1; roughly 560 for DQA1; around 610 for DPA1; 450 to 480 for DPB1. The study aimed to test whether signatures of past pathogen exposure could be identified by cataloging public T cell receptors. Roughly 5 DR-DQ haplotypes were handled as single units for association and clustering because linkage in the cohort was strong. Among the 398 genotyped donors, 81% belonged to the genetic ancestry cluster associated with self-reported Caucasian donors. To predict cytomegalovirus infection status, the study combined high-throughput TCR immunosequencing, statistical association of individual TCRs with disease status, and machine learning. Every discovery cohort repertoire had been produced on one sequencing platform. An early release that covered more than 550 HLA-typed donors contained 300 to 350 gigabases of sequencing data and roughly 84 million unique TCR sequences. A later genetic analysis took genome-wide SNP genotypes for about 60% of the roughly 670 donors and used that subset as a discovery cohort. Using immunosequencing, the study profiled T cell repertoires from 500 to 800 subjects and related those repertoires to cytomegalovirus serostatus. Overall study outcomes, separate from this receptor: A total of fewer than 200 TCR beta chains were listed by the study as associated with cytomegalovirus. Only TCR beta chains were sequenced in this cohort, and the absence of alpha or paired-chain data limited detectable features. Correlated functional status among segregating V segments might reflect linkage disequilibrium, but an unknown experimental factor could not be ruled out. At a false discovery rate of 0.05, a later analysis linked approximately 18,000 TCR beta sequences to specific HLA alleles. The authors suggested that the approach could potentially be generalized to other disease states and immunological phenotypes. Strong co-occurrence of HLA alleles, especially DR and DQ, made assigning TCR associations to individual alleles difficult. According to a later analysis, TCR association rates differed among HLA loci, with DRB1 alleles showing the most associated TCRs and HLA-C alleles showing the fewest. In both the original and validation cohorts, the classifier was reported to diagnose cytomegalovirus status with high specificity and sensitivity. The only immune exposure information available for the cohort was CMV serostatus. Most TCR sequences were seen in very few donors, while some public TCRs were found in many individuals. In a later analysis, most CMV-associated TCR beta chains were found to appear HLA-restricted, with HLA associations seemingly driven largely by CMV exposure. The earlier analysis of some 540 of the donors excluded around 17 rarely observed V segments, including chromosome 9 orphons, because counts were too low. Presence/absence analyses assumed roughly uniform sequencing depth across donors, an assumption that may not hold. Broadly in line with IMGT annotations, most TCR beta V segments showed up in productive rearrangements about 87% or about 30% of the time in an earlier analysis of several hundred of the donors. The 87-base-pair reads could not distinguish some IMGT-functional V segments, including TRBV6-2 and TRBV6-3, so those segments were excluded. In a later analysis, HLA-associated TCR beta chains showed more clonal expansion and lower generation probabilities than non-associated chains that were equally common. A few of the identified cytomegalovirus-associated TCR beta chains were confirmed in vitro to be specific for cytomegalovirus antigens. The sequencing pipeline was judged likely to have produced a cluster of highly shared sequence variants as a technical artifact. In a later analysis, several top co-occurrence clusters were reported to appear linked to parvovirus B19, influenza, CMV and Epstein-Barr virus. HLA typing was unavailable for some donors at each locus, so association tests used only the typed subset. A further reported finding was that TCR beta sequences accurately predicted the HLA-A and HLA-B alleles for most subjects in the first cohort. A later genetic analysis associated a missense DCLRE1C variant with V-gene and J-gene trimming of TCR beta chains, and an independent cohort replicated the association. According to a later genetic analysis, donors in an Asian-associated ancestry cluster had fewer N-insertions in productive TCRs than the roughly 670-donor mean.

Library prep was done by the immunoSEQ multiplex PCR assay. For the multiplex PCR, a mixture combining 60 forward primers for TCR Vbeta segments and 13 reverse primers for TCR Jbeta segments was used. The CDR3 region of rearranged TCR beta genes was amplified from genomic DNA with a multiplex PCR assay. Amplified TCR beta libraries were sequenced as 87-base-pair reads on the Illumina HiSeq System. Per the original workflow: In a later analysis, around 80 million unique TCR beta chains were counted across the roughly 670 repertoires, and roughly 10 million of these chains were shared by at least two donors. To remove PCR and sequencing errors, raw reads were error-corrected and collapsed into unique sequences using a nearest-neighbor algorithm that merged closely related sequences. To assign V, D and J gene segments, CDR3 sequences were aligned to IMGT reference sequences. For a sequence to be retained, at least a six-nucleotide match to both a V gene segment and a J gene segment was required. Rearrangements were called productive when the CDR3 lacked stop codons and stayed in frame with V and J; all others were non-productive. CDR3 was defined by IMGT convention, running from the second conserved V-encoded cysteine to the conserved J-encoded phenylalanine. In an earlier analysis of around 540 of the donors, sequences lacking an unambiguous match to a single V gene segment were excluded. In an earlier analysis of about 590 of the donors, a V segment was called functional when productive rearrangements were above 56.7%, and segregating when the standard deviation between donors exceeded 5%. A statistical classification framework was developed to diagnose cytomegalovirus status using the catalog of TCR beta chain sequences. A later analysis assigned V and J genes by comparing TCR nucleotide sequences with IMGT/GENE-DB human TR gene sequences. Using the TCRdist pipeline, a later analysis assigned CDR3 sequences along with most-parsimonious VDJ recombination scenarios. In a later analysis, each TCR beta chain was defined by its CDR3 amino acid sequence together with its V-gene family, and reads without a unique V-gene family were excluded. To address suspected cross-contamination and a sequencing artifact, a later analysis removed some 620 highly shared, low-generation-probability nucleotide sequences. In a later analysis, a clonal expansion index was calculated for each public chain from normalized within-repertoire ranks of inferred template counts. A later analysis computed generation probabilities with a VDJ recombination model fitted to out-of-frame rearrangements, and checked the results against IGoR. In a later analysis, TCR-TCR, TCR-HLA and TCR-CMV co-occurrence was scored with hypergeometric tests, and a repertoire-size bias correction was applied to TCR pairs. To estimate false discovery rates, a later analysis permuted the HLA or CMV assignments 20 times. In a later analysis, co-occurring TCRs were grouped using DBSCAN, and TCRdist sequence similarity was added for clustering within HLA-allele-positive subsets. Co-occurrence clustering excluded repertoires with fewer than 30,000 or more than 120,000 public chains, plus five with anomalous nucleotide sharing. TCRdb's version of the immuneACCESS table is confined to in-frame rearrangements and falls short of the full clone set. An unresolved V gene accounts for under half of the shortfall where checked; the remainder is of unknown origin. The DNA was the basis for D and trimming; V, J and clone size are from that table. The sample yields more than 95,000 clones; roughly 79% were counted once. Of the sample, about 5% is held by the ten largest clones.

Trimming at the junction amounts to 5 bases on V and 5 bases on J, and the germline ends lie 25 bases apart. From cysteine to phenylalanine, the CDR3 is 17 amino acids long. Of the read, only the CDR3 DNA is kept; its 51 bases are in frame from base 1. As encoded in the germline V gene (reference sequence), CDR1 is SEHNR while CDR2 is FQNEAQ. The specimen was PBMCs. The chain couples TRBV7-9 to TRBJ2-7; the best D guess is TRBD1, with 5 bases matching. This clonotype was sampled from a male donor in good health and CMV-seronegative. CDR3 loop: CASSSADRPAPLDEQYF. The DNA sequence is given as TGTGCCAGCAGCAGCGCTGACAGACCCGCGCCACTTGACGAGCAGTACTTC. Outside the CDR3, residues come from the reference TRBV7-9 and TRBJ2-7 proteins, so the full variable domain is: DTGVSQNPRHKITKRGQNVTFRCDPISEHNRLYWYRQTLGQGPEFLTYFQNEAQLEKSRLLSDRFSAERPKGSFSTLEIQRTEQGDSAMYLCASSSADRPAPLDEQYFGPGTRLTVT.